This TCR beta chain was documented in a study of blood T cells in healthy people across ages. General study findings and limits: Unsorted PBMCs blocked a conclusive comparison of naive and antigen-experienced cells.

Germline-derived CDR1 and CDR2 are MDHEN and SYDVKM. The J segment lost 4 bases and the V segment lost 8 bases, leaving 15 bases of the junction unmatched. The CDR3 sequence is 16 residues long. A note on this clonotype: Its antigen is as yet unknown.

Then a second PCR, running about 6 to 11 cycles, was carried out with a sample-barcoded 5' primer and a J-beta primer mix. Each TCR beta cDNA got a 12-nucleotide random molecular identifier. Via MiXCR, TCRdb re-called the 5' RACE reads, giving one row per CDR3 protein. The table shows a few hundred thousand distinct CDR3 sequences, with about 29% occurring only once. The sample also formed part of further work on T cells of mothers and their children. That investigation notes: Per 15 ul, 1.5 ug of RNA was used, with all extracted RNA going into cDNA synthesis. Whether related or unrelated, pairs show similar shaping of TCR recombination output by thymic selection.

The sequenced sample was blood. This TCR came from a boy between 2 and 10 years old in good health. The chain links TRBV28 to TRBJ2-5, with 8 bases that match TRBD1. For the CDR3, the DNA is TGTGCCAGCCTCAATAGGGGCAGGGGGCTGGGAGAGACCCAGTACTTC. This gives the protein CASLNRGRGLGETQYF.